This TCR beta chain derives from a study of kidney transplant recipient with SARS-CoV-2 infection (dated by TCRdb to about 2021). Sequencing was performed on an Illumina MiSeq. Profiling of the peripheral T cell repertoire was carried out for human TCRbeta genes. Per the source publication's procedure: To account for variability over time, differences in clonotype abundance were tested using beta-binomial modelling. Expanded clonotypes were checked against the ImmuneCODE reference database of SARS-CoV-2-associated TCRs and mapped to regions of the viral genome. Additional repertoire analyses were carried out for TRBV gene usage, CDR3 length, CDR3 amino acid overlap between time points, clonotype abundance distributions and Jaccard similarity. Through fastp at Q25 and MiXCR, TCRdb rebuilt clones from the public reads, retaining in-frame beta chains. For every CDR3 protein sequence, its rows merge into one entry that carries the most common genes and DNA. In this record, the V and J calls reflect TCRdb's handling and not the investigators' own analysis. The sample profile shows about 240,000 distinct CDR3 sequences; under 35% of them were found once. 6% to 8.5% of the sample belongs to the ten largest clones.

This clonotype has ten or more counts. Its target antigen remains unknown. The input lacks base qualities; no much larger clone sits a single base away. From the cysteine through the phenylalanine, the CDR3 covers 17 amino acids. The DNA shown is the 51-base CDR3, in frame from base 1. V loses 5 bases of germline sequence and J loses 4 bases, and the interval between the two ends is 23 bases. From the germline V gene, CDR1 is LGHNT and CDR2 is FRNRAP. Sample time point, as interpreted from the label and publication: pre-pandemic baseline sample and day 111 after first positive SARS-CoV-2 test. This receptor was obtained from a male patient aged 25-45 years who had COVID-19 and was a kidney transplant recipient. Some T cells may be donor cells from the graft after a transplant. Recombination joined TRBV12-5 with TRBJ1-2; the D region possibly corresponds to TRBD1 (5 bases align). The sequencing here drew on a blood sample, taken at baseline and on day 111 from a kidney transplant recipient. The CDR3 region: CASGLTFLQGKTYGYTF. The nucleotide sequence reads TGTGCTAGTGGTCTAACCTTTTTGCAGGGAAAGACCTATGGCTACACCTTC.